One and the same sample provided the 10 T cell receptor beta chains below, sequenced in a study of blood T cell repertoires in COVID-19. TCRdb's table, derived via immunoSEQ multiplex PCR, lists solely in-frame clones and lacks some. The repertoire has more than 200,000 clones, over 80% of them found once; the top ten carry over 3.5%. Sequences were obtained from PBMCs or T cells enriched from blood (not recorded which). The receptors were gathered from a woman under 40 who had been exposed to COVID-19.

V and J are TRBV3-1 (or the pseudogene TRBV3-2) and TRBJ2-7, with 13 bases aligning to TRBD2. The CDR3 consists of 16 residues. V was clipped by 4 bases and J by 5 bases; unmatched bases: 8. Germline CDR1 reads LGHDT; CDR2 reads YNNKEL (reference sequence). CDR3 DNA sequence: TGTGCCAGCAGCCTCAAACTAGCGGGAGGGTATGACGAGCAGTACTTC. Translated: CASSLKLAGGYDEQYF.

This clone was detected a few times. This sample includes further DNA sequences coding for the same CDR3. V is TRBV7-6 and J is TRBJ2-1, with 8 bases aligning to TRBD2. The CDR3 loop spans 12 amino acids. The germline gives CDR1 SGHVS, CDR2 FNYEAQ. With V trimmed by 4 bases and J by 7 bases, 0 bases remained unmatched. CDR3 sequence (DNA): TGTGCCAGCAGCTCGGGAGGGAATGAGCAGTTCTTC. Translated: CASSSGGNEQFF.

This clone was picked up one time. The chain recombines TRBV24-1 with TRBJ2-7; 7 bases match TRBD1. The CDR3 extends over 14 amino acids. The germline V gene encodes CDR1 KGHDR and CDR2 SFDVKD. V shed 3 bases, J shed 3 bases, and the junction held 4 bases outside the gene matches. The CDR3 nucleotides read TGTGCCACCAGTGATAGGGACAGAATCTACGAGCAGTACTTC. It yields the protein CATSDRDRIYEQYF.

V gene TRBV12-5 combines with J gene TRBJ1-6; D not resolved. This CDR3 is 20 amino acids long. V lost 2 bases, J lost 1 base, and 21 bases lay in between. CDR1 LGHNT and CDR2 FRNRAP come from the germline V gene. The CDR3 nucleotides are TGTGCTAGTGGTTTGTACTTTGACTACACCTCGGGGTCCTATAATTCACCCCTCCACTTT. It specifies CASGLYFDYTSGSYNSPLHF.

The V gene is TRBV14, the J gene TRBJ1-1; perhaps TRBD1 as D (5 bases). This CDR3 contains 17 residues. Trimming stripped 4 bases from V and 8 bases from J, with 26 bases between. Germline V lookup: CDR1 SGHDN, CDR2 FVKESK. The CDR3 region has the DNA TGTGCCAGCAGCCCCGGAAACGGGGGGATACCCACCAGGGAAGCTTTCTTT. This codes for CASSPGNGGIPTREAFF. The variable domain in full, with the rest retrieved from reference TRBV14 and TRBJ1-1, is EAGVTQFPSHSVIEKGQTVTLRCDPISGHDNLYWYRRVMGKEIKFLLHFVKESKQDESGMPNNRFLAERTGGTYSTLKVQPAELEDSGVYFCASSPGNGGIPTREAFFGQGTRLTVV.

The gene calls are TRBV19 and TRBJ1-5; the D is unclear. Between the trimmed V and J ends, which lost 7 bases and 0 bases, there was a span of 13 bases. Germline lookup yields CDR1 LNHDA and CDR2 SQIVND (reference sequence). The CDR3 extends over 15 amino acids. The CDR3 here is CASKSAPLSNQPQHF. Written as DNA, the CDR3 is TGTGCCAGTAAATCCGCTCCACTTAGCAATCAGCCCCAGCATTTT.

This chain links TRBV5-4 with TRBJ2-1, with D unresolved. The CDR3 is made up of 16 amino acids. The V end lost 3 bases, the J end lost 0 bases, and 13 bases lay between the germline ends. Germline V gives CDR1 SGHNT, CDR2 YYREEE (reference sequence). The CDR3 reads CASSSEAAISYNEQFF. Here the CDR3 DNA reads TGTGCCAGCAGCTCCGAGGCGGCAATCTCCTACAATGAGCAGTTCTTC.

The genes are TRBV11-2 and TRBJ2-1; 10 bases are a match to TRBD2. Germline V gene sequence: CDR1 SGHAT, CDR2 FQNNGV. The V segment lost 5 bases and the J segment 6 bases; nucleotides outside the gene matches: 4. The CDR3 has 14 amino acids. DNA for the CDR3: TGTGCCAGCAGCCCACTAGCGGGACGCAATGAGCAGTTCTTC. This codes for CASSPLAGRNEQFF.

The chain is built from TRBV4-1 and TRBJ2-1, with 7 nucleotides matching TRBD1. CDR1 and CDR2 from the germline V gene are MGHRA and YSYEKL. V lost 5 bases to trimming and J lost 4 bases; unmatched junction nucleotides: 14. The CDR3 contains 17 residues. The CDR3 sequence is CASSFRQGERGYNEQFF. DNA for the CDR3: TGCGCCAGCAGCTTTAGACAGGGAGAGAGAGGATACAATGAGCAGTTCTTC.

The CDR3 DNA sequence: TGTGCCAGCAGCTTAATGAACACTGAAGCTTTCTTT. Its translation is CASSLMNTEAFF. The chain joins TRBV14 to TRBJ1-1; D is uncertain. Germline values: CDR1 SGHDN, CDR2 FVKESK. V dropped 5 bases and J dropped 0 bases, with 4 bases sitting between them. The CDR3 contains 12 residues.